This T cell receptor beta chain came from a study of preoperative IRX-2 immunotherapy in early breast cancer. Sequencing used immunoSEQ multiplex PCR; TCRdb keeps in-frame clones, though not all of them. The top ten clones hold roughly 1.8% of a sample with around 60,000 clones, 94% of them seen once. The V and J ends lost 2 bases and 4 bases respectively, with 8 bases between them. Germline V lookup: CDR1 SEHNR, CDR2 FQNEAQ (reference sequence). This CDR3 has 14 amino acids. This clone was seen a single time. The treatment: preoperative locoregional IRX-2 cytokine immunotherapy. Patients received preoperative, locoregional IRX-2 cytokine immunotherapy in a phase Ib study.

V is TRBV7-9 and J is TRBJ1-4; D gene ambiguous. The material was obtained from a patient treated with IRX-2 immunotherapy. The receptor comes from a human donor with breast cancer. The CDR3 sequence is CASSLRAVNEKLFF. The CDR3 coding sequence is TGTGCCAGCAGCTTAAGAGCCGTTAATGAAAAACTGTTTTTT.